This T cell receptor beta chain is from a study of technical replicates of blood from a few donors. The CDR3 loop spans 12 amino acids. Germline V gene sequence: CDR1 GTSNPN, CDR2 SVGIG (reference sequence). V was cut by 4 bases and J by 7 bases, with 14 bases left in between. Method: immunoSEQ multiplex PCR; TCRdb's copy keeps in-frame clones and lacks some. The table has 68,000 or so clones, nearly 98% seen once. This chain links TRBV30 with TRBJ2-7, with D possibly being TRBD2 (6 bases). Input material: T cells isolated from PBMCs. This TCR came from a human donor in good health. The CDR3 nucleotides read TGTGCCTGGACTCGGGAGTTTAGGGAGCAGTACTTC. Translating it yields CAWTREFREQYF. The full variable domain, its missing parts supplied by reference TRBV30 and TRBJ2-7, is SQTIHQWPATLVQPVGSPLSLECTVEGTSNPNLYWYRQAAGRGLQLLFYSVGIGQISSEVPQNLSASRPQDRQFILSSKKLLLSDSGFYLCAWTREFREQYFGPGTRLTVT.